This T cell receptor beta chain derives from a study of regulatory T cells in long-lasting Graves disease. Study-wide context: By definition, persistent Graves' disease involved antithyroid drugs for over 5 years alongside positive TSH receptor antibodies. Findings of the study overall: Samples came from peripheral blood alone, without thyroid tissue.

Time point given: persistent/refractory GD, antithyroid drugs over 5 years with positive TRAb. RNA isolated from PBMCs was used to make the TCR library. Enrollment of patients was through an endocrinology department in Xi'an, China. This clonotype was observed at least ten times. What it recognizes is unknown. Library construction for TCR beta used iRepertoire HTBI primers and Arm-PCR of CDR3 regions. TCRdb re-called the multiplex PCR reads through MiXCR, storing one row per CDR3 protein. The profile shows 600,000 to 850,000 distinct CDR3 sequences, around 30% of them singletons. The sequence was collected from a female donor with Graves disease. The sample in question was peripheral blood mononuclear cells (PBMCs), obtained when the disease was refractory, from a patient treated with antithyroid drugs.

CDR3 DNA sequence: TGTGCCAGCAGAGATCCATCGACAGGGTACTATGGCTACACCTTC. It encodes CASRDPSTGYYGYTF. The chain recombines TRBV11-2 with TRBJ1-2, with TRBD1 matching over 7 bases. This CDR3 contains 15 residues. CDR1 is SGHAT and CDR2 is FQNNGV in the germline V gene. With V trimmed by 6 bases and J by 3 bases, 10 bases remained unmatched. Full variable domain (missing parts from reference TRBV11-2 and TRBJ1-2): EAGVAQSPRYKIIEKRQSVAFWCNPISGHATLYWYQQILGQGPKLLIQFQNNGVVDDSQLPKDRFSAERLKGVDSTLKIQPAKLEDSAVYLCASRDPSTGYYGYTFGSGTRLTVV.